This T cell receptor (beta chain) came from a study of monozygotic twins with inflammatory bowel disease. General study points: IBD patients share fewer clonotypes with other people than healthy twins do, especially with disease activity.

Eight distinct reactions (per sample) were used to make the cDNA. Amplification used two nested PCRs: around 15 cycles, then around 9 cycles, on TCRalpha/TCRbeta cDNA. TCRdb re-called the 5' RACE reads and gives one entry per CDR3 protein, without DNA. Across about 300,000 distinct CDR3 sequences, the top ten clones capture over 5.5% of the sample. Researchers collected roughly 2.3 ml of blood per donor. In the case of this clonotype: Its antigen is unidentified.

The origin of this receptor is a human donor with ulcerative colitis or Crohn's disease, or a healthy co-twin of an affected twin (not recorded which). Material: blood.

The CDR3 region is CASSLNAGTSPLHF. V is TRBV12-3 or TRBV12-4 and J is TRBJ1-6; TCRdb selects TRBD1, and the lack of DNA leaves this call unchecked. The length of the CDR3 is 14 residues.